These 32 T cell receptor beta chains were all obtained from the same sample, sequenced in a study of cytomegalovirus exposure and HLA in healthy donors. 60 Vbeta and 13 Jbeta primers were used in PCR. Assay used: immunoSEQ multiplex PCR; TCRdb lists only in-frame clones, some missing. The sample has about 40,000 clones; about 70% are singletons. Sequenced: PBMCs. These receptors came from a man aged 35-49 years in good health and CMV-seronegative.

The V and J genes are TRBV7-3 and TRBJ2-3; TRBD2 aligns across 8 bases. The CDR3 contains 14 residues. Germline CDR1 reads SGHTA; CDR2 reads FQGTGA. Trimming at V came to 5 bases and at J to 5 bases, leaving 6 bases not matched to a gene. This chain's CDR3 is CASSSGLAGDTQYF. The CDR3 DNA sequence: TGTGCCAGCAGCAGCGGACTAGCCGGAGATACGCAGTATTTT. The full variable domain, in which reference TRBV7-3 and TRBJ2-3 provide the parts outside the CDR3, is GAGVSQTPSNKVTEKGKYVELRCDPISGHTALYWYRQSLGQGPEFLIYFQGTGAADDSGLPNDRFFAVRPEGSVSTLKIQRTERGDSAVYLCASSSGLAGDTQYFGPGTRLTVL.

The CDR3 sequence is CASARGDTSNQPQHF. DNA for the CDR3: TGTGCCAGCGCACGGGGGGACACTAGCAATCAGCCCCAGCATTTT. The V call is TRBV2, the J call TRBJ1-5; tentative D call: TRBD1 (6 bases). Germline CDR1 SNHLY, CDR2 FYNNEI. V lost 8 bases to trimming and J lost 0 bases, with 14 bases between them. There are 15 residues in the CDR3.

This chain links TRBV30 with TRBJ1-1; 7 positions agree with TRBD1. Germline V gene sequence: CDR1 GTSNPN, CDR2 SVGIG (reference sequence). This CDR3 has 14 amino acids. J gave up 2 bases and V 4 bases, and 7 bases lay outside the gene matches. The CDR3 reads CAWIPGQLNTEAFF. The CDR3 DNA reads TGTGCCTGGATACCGGGACAGCTTAACACTGAAGCTTTCTTT.

This clone has just a few counts. This chain connects TRBV10-3 to TRBJ2-2; D is ambiguous. Germline V gives CDR1 ENHRY, CDR2 SYGVKD. This CDR3 comprises 13 residues. Trimming took off 1 base at V and 2 bases at J, with 2 bases between the two ends. The CDR3 nucleotides are TGTGCCATCAGTGAGTTAAACACCGGGGAGCTGTTTTTT. Its protein product is CAISELNTGELFF.

This rearrangement joins TRBV7-2 to TRBJ1-1, with D perhaps TRBD1 (5 bases). The germline CDR1 and CDR2 sequences are SGHTA and FQGNSA. Trimming stripped 5 bases from V and 0 bases from J, with 10 bases between. The length of the CDR3 is 14 residues. The CDR3 DNA reads as TGTGCCAGCAGCCCCGACAGCATGAACACTGAAGCTTTCTTT. Its translation is CASSPDSMNTEAFF.

This clone was recorded a few times. CDR3 nucleotides: TGTGCCAGCAGTGGGGACTCATACGAGCAGTACTTC. Its protein product is CASSGDSYEQYF. The chain recombines TRBV2 with TRBJ2-7, with D possibly being TRBD2 (6 bases). Germline assignment: CDR1 SNHLY and CDR2 FYNNEI. Trimming removed 4 bases at V and 4 bases at J, with 8 bases between. This CDR3 contains 12 residues. The whole variable domain, remainder taken from reference TRBV2 and TRBJ2-7, is EPEVTQTPSHQVTQMGQEVILRCVPISNHLYFYWYRQILGQKVEFLVSFYNNEISEKSEIFDDQFSVERPDGSNFTLKIRSTKLEDSAMYFCASSGDSYEQYFGPGTRLTVT.

The chain links TRBV4-1 to TRBJ1-4, with 10 bases lining up with TRBD1. V dropped 3 bases and J dropped 4; count of bases not matched to a gene: 11. Per germline, CDR1 MGHRA and CDR2 YSYEKL. The CDR3 has 18 residues. CDR3 protein: CASSQPPGQGTYNEKLFF. CDR3 in DNA: TGCGCCAGCAGCCAGCCCCCGGGACAGGGGACGTATAATGAAAAACTGTTTTTT.

This clone was picked up a small number of times. The V and J genes are TRBV7-2 and TRBJ1-2; D possibly corresponds to TRBD1 (6 bases). Trimming took off 5 bases at V and 4 bases at J, with 11 bases between the two ends. CDR3 length: 13 amino acids. Germline values: CDR1 SGHTA, CDR2 FQGNSA. The DNA of the CDR3 is TGTGCCAGCAGCCTCGGACAGTCCTATGGCTACACCTTC. It encodes CASSLGQSYGYTF.

V and J are TRBV5-1 and TRBJ1-4; TRBD1 might be the D (5 bases). The CDR3 length is 15 residues. The germline V gene encodes CDR1 SGHRS and CDR2 YFSETQ. Trimming pared 0 bases from V and 5 bases from J, leaving 11 bases between. CDR3 in amino acids: CASSLGRGSNEKLFF. CDR3 sequence (DNA): TGCGCCAGCAGCTTGGGGCGGGGGTCAAATGAAAAACTGTTTTTT.

Comments on this clone: Its ends do not fully match the called genes, so a read error is possible. The chain couples TRBV6-5 to TRBJ1-1; D gene uncertain. Germline assignment: CDR1 MNHEY and CDR2 SVGAGI. The CDR3 totals 16 residues. The CDR3 region has the DNA TGTGCCAGCAGTTACTCGGAATCAGCGCTGAACGCTGAAGCTTTCTTT. Translation gives CASSYSESALNAEAFF.

The chain is built from TRBV30 and TRBJ2-3; no firm D call. V lost 5 bases to trimming and J lost 5 bases, with 8 bases between them. The germline V gene encodes CDR1 GTSNPN and CDR2 SVGIG (reference sequence). This CDR3 comprises 11 residues. The CDR3 DNA reads as TGTGCCTGGGCGGTGGGAGATACGCAGTATTTT. Amino acid sequence: CAWAVGDTQYF.

This clone was observed a single time. CDR3: CATGGQGVGIQYF. DNA for the CDR3: TGTGCCACCGGGGGACAGGGAGTGGGCATTCAGTACTTC. The genes are TRBV5-4 and TRBJ2-4; 9 nucleotides align to TRBD1. CDR3 length equals 13 residues. The V gene end was trimmed by 9 bases and the J gene end by 9 bases; junction bases not matched to a gene: 10. Germline V gives CDR1 SGHNT, CDR2 YYREEE (reference sequence).

The CDR3 sequence is CASSPGETSIPHEQYF. CDR3 nucleotides: TGCGCCAGCAGCCCAGGCGAGACTAGCATTCCACACGAGCAGTACTTC. The genes are TRBV5-1 and TRBJ2-7; TRBD2 matches at 7 bases. V lost 4 bases, J lost 5 bases, and 15 bases stayed unmatched. Germline V CDR1 and CDR2: SGHRS, YFSETQ. The CDR3 has 16 amino acids.

V is TRBV5-4 and J is TRBJ1-2, with 10 bases lining up with TRBD1. The CDR3 length is 18 residues. Losses at the gene ends were 0 bases for V and 3 bases for J; bases not matched to a gene: 11. CDR1 is SGHNT and CDR2 is YYREEE in the germline V gene (reference sequence). CDR3 DNA: TGTGCCAGCAGCTTGGCCGGGGGACAGGGGAGCCGCGACTATGGCTACACCTTC. It encodes CASSLAGGQGSRDYGYTF. The full variable domain, in which reference TRBV5-4 and TRBJ1-2 provide the parts outside the CDR3, is ETGVTQSPTHLIKTRGQQVTLRCSSQSGHNTVSWYQQALGQGPQFIFQYYREEENGRGNFPPRFSGLQFPNYSSELNVNALELDDSALYLCASSLAGGQGSRDYGYTFGSGTRLTVV.

J is TRBJ1-2 and V is TRBV2; D is unclear. Germline V lookup: CDR1 SNHLY, CDR2 FYNNEI. The CDR3 length is 12 residues. Trimming stripped 6 bases from V and 4 bases from J, with 9 bases between. The DNA for the CDR3 is TGTGCCAGCAGCCAGAGGCCCTATGGCTACACCTTC. Protein sequence: CASSQRPYGYTF.

This clone was recorded once. The rearrangement links TRBV7-8 to TRBJ1-1; D may be TRBD1 (6 bases). V was clipped by 5 bases and J by 4 bases, with 14 bases between them. The CDR3 consists of 14 residues. CDR1 SGHVS and CDR2 FQNEAQ come from the germline V gene. This CDR3 reads CASSISGTTTEAFF. CDR3 in DNA: TGTGCCAGCAGCATATCCGGGACAACCACTGAAGCTTTCTTT.

V usage is TRBV12-2 and J usage is TRBJ2-5; TRBD1, the table's D call, was not compared with the DNA. TRBV12-2 corresponds to a pseudogene. CDR3 size: 14 residues. CDR3 nucleotides: TGTGCAAGCAGGGGACAGGGGGAGGAAGAGACCCAGTACTTC. The encoded protein is CASRGQGEEETQYF.

This clone has more than one count but fewer than ten. This chain connects TRBV7-9 to TRBJ1-3; D is unclear. CDR1 and CDR2 from the germline V gene are SEHNR and FQNEAQ (reference sequence). The CDR3 spans 15 residues. Trimming removed 2 bases from V and 0 bases from J, with 8 bases in between. CDR3 DNA sequence: TGTGCCAGCAGCTTACCCGTTAGCTCTGGAAACACCATATATTTT. Translated: CASSLPVSSGNTIYF.

CDR3 loop: CASSSPGQAYEQYF. CDR3 nucleotides: TGCGCCAGCAGCTCCCCGGGACAGGCCTACGAGCAGTACTTC. The chain has TRBV5-1 and TRBJ2-7, with 8 bases aligning to TRBD1. Germline CDR1 SGHRS, CDR2 YFSETQ. The CDR3 loop spans 14 amino acids. The trim removed 3 bases at V and 2 bases at J, leaving 4 bases unmatched.

V gene TRBV6-6 combines with J gene TRBJ2-7, with D hard to call. The V gene lost 0 bases and the J gene lost 6 bases, with 12 bases spanning the gap. This CDR3 has 14 residues. In germline, CDR1 is MNHNY, CDR2 SVGAGI (reference sequence). CDR3 sequence (DNA): TGTGCCAGCAGTTACTCGCAGGCAACTGGCGAGCAGTACTTC. As protein: CASSYSQATGEQYF.

The rearrangement uses TRBV5-1 and TRBJ2-6; D possibly corresponds to TRBD1 (7 bases). V shed 4 bases and J shed 2 bases, with 16 bases lying between them. The germline V gene has CDR1 SGHRS and CDR2 YFSETQ. The CDR3 is 17 amino acids. The CDR3 reads CASSRGTADPGANVLTF. CDR3 in DNA: TGCGCCAGCAGCCGCGGGACAGCGGACCCTGGGGCCAACGTCCTGACTTTC.

This clone was detected only once. The rearrangement uses TRBV10-3 and TRBJ1-1, with D possibly TRBD1 on 6 matching bases. Trimming cost V 3 bases and J 4 bases, with 12 bases left between them. CDR1 and CDR2 from the germline V gene are ENHRY and SYGVKD. CDR3 length: 14 amino acids. The CDR3 loop is CAISDNRVGTEAFF. CDR3 DNA sequence: TGTGCCATCAGTGATAACAGGGTGGGCACTGAAGCTTTCTTT.

This sequence joins TRBV4-1 and TRBJ2-7, with TRBD2 matching 7 bases. V dropped 0 bases and J dropped 2; count of bases not matched to a gene: 13. CDR1 is MGHRA and CDR2 is YSYEKL in the germline V gene. The CDR3 runs to 18 residues. The CDR3 DNA follows: TGCGCCAGCAGCCAAGATCTACGGTTGCTAGCGGTTCCCTACGAGCAGTACTTC. Amino acid sequence: CASSQDLRLLAVPYEQYF.

The rearrangement joins TRBV27 to TRBJ1-5, with D tentatively TRBD1 (5 bases). Germline-derived CDR1 and CDR2 are MNHEY and SMNVEV (reference sequence). This CDR3 region has 13 residues. Trimming took off 6 bases at V and 5 bases at J, with 11 bases between the two ends. CDR3 nucleotides: TGTGCCAGCAGCGGGGGAGTTCATCAGCCCCAGCATTTT. It is translated as CASSGGVHQPQHF.

J is TRBJ2-7 and V is TRBV2, with TRBD1 as a possible D gene (5 bases). The CDR3 covers 13 residues. In germline, CDR1 is SNHLY, CDR2 FYNNEI. V gave up 4 bases and J gave up 1 base, with 8 bases separating them. The CDR3 here is CASSVRTSYEQYF. In nucleotides, the CDR3 is TGTGCCAGCAGTGTTCGGACATCCTACGAGCAGTACTTC.

This clone occurred a few times. The chain recombines TRBV12-1 with TRBJ1-2; the D call TRBD1 from the table was never checked on the DNA. TRBV12-1 is annotated as a pseudogene. The CDR3 consists of 13 residues. The CDR3 here is CASSFTGGGGYTF. The CDR3 DNA reads as TGTGCCAGCAGTTTTACAGGGGGCGGTGGCTACACCTTC.

The V call is TRBV30, the J call TRBJ2-7; a possible D gene is TRBD2 (5 bases). Trimming pared 0 bases from V and 2 bases from J, leaving 11 bases between. Germline CDR1 reads GTSNPN; CDR2 reads SVGIG (reference sequence). The CDR3 has 14 amino acids. CDR3 sequence (DNA): TGTGCCTGGAGTGTATACGAGGGCCCCTACGAGCAGTACTTC. Protein: CAWSVYEGPYEQYF.

V gene TRBV7-3 combines with J gene TRBJ2-2; weak D call: TRBD2 (5 bases). CDR3 length: 14 amino acids. V was cut by 6 bases and J by 6 bases, with 14 bases left in between. Germline CDR1 SGHTA, CDR2 FQGTGA. The CDR3 region has the DNA TGTGCCAGCAGTTATACCTCCGGGGCCGGGGAGCTGTTTTTT. It is translated as CASSYTSGAGELFF.

The sample holds a few counts of this clone. The chain uses TRBV2 and TRBJ2-7, with D maybe TRBD1 (5 bases). The germline V gene encodes CDR1 SNHLY and CDR2 FYNNEI. The CDR3 sequence is 12 residues long. Trimming pared 3 bases from V and 5 bases from J, leaving 8 bases between. The CDR3 here is CASSEGPHEQYF. For the CDR3, the DNA is TGTGCCAGCAGTGAGGGGCCTCACGAGCAGTACTTC.

This clone was counted only a few times. V gene TRBV27 combines with J gene TRBJ1-2; 9 positions agree with TRBD1. The CDR3 sequence is 15 residues long. Looked up from germline, CDR1 is MNHEY and CDR2 is SMNVEV (reference sequence). With V trimmed by 5 bases and J by 7 bases, 11 bases remained unmatched. CDR3 amino acids: CASSPSHRGQGGYTF. The CDR3 DNA reads as TGTGCCAGCAGTCCCTCCCACAGGGGGCAAGGTGGCTACACCTTC.

V gene TRBV6-5 combines with J gene TRBJ2-2, with D hard to call. CDR3 length: 13 residues. Per the germline V gene, CDR1 is MNHEY and CDR2 is SVGAGI. Trimming took 6 bases from V and 3 from J, leaving 8 bases between them. Here the CDR3 reads CASRPVHTGELFF. In nucleotides, the CDR3 is TGTGCCAGCAGACCAGTTCACACCGGGGAGCTGTTTTTT.

Turning to this clone: The junction and the germline gene differ at one end; a read error may be behind it. The gene calls are TRBV7-9 and TRBJ2-5; no firm D call. Germline V lookup: CDR1 SEHNR, CDR2 FQNEAQ (reference sequence). The CDR3 totals 9 residues. The CDR3: CASSFQFNF. The CDR3 nucleotides are TGTGCCAGCAGCTTCCAATTCAACTTC.